This T cell receptor beta chain was captured by sequencing in a study of blood T cell repertoires in COVID-19. Study at large: The study drew acute and convalescent COVID-19 samples from the United States, Italy and Spain. PBMCs, B-cell-depleted T cells, or T cells provided the cDNA or gDNA that made up the material.

Authors' processing steps: Reference gene primer amplification gave estimated nucleated cell counts. TCRdb keeps only in-frame clones here, not all; method: immunoSEQ multiplex PCR. V, J and clone size derive from that table, while D and trimming were established from the DNA sequence. The table records roughly 140,000 clones, 84% of them present only once. The TCR sequence derives from a woman between 50 and 59 years old in a cohort sampled during active or convalescent COVID-19. The source material was peripheral blood.

CDR3 residues: CASSPREGTQYF. The DNA of the CDR3 is TGTGCCAGCTCACCACGCGAGGGGACCCAGTACTTC. J is TRBJ2-5 and V is TRBV18; perhaps TRBD2 as D (5 bases). The CDR3 runs to 12 residues. The V end was cut by 1 base, the J end by 7 bases, with 7 bases between. The germline V gene encodes CDR1 KGHSH and CDR2 LQKENI.